Following are 21 T cell receptor beta chains from one sample sequenced in a study of T cell responses to AZD1222 COVID-19 vaccine. Sequenced by immunoSEQ multiplex PCR; TCRdb stores in-frame clones only, minus some. The sample gives 130,000 or so clones, 90% to 95% of which show up once; over 0.9% is in the top ten. This specimen was peripheral blood, taken on day 0 of MenACWY control vaccination. All receptors come from an adult in good health.

V usage is TRBV27 and J usage is TRBJ2-7, with TRBD1 identical over 7 bases. The ends lost 5 bases at V and 6 bases at J; junction bases unmatched: 16. The CDR3 totals 16 residues. Germline V gene data show CDR1 as MNHEY and CDR2 as SMNVEV (reference sequence). In DNA form, the CDR3 reads TGTGCCAGCAGTCACTCCCTGGGGGCGGCAGGGGGCGAGCAGTACTTC. This translates into CASSHSLGAAGGEQYF.

The V call is TRBV10-3, the J call TRBJ2-5, with 7 bases matching TRBD1. CDR3 size: 13 residues. Per germline, CDR1 ENHRY and CDR2 SYGVKD. V lost 10 bases and J lost 2; bases outside the gene matches: 7. Here the CDR3 reads CATRGTEQETQYF. The CDR3 nucleotides are TGTGCCACCAGGGGGACAGAGCAAGAGACCCAGTACTTC.

This clone was counted a few times. This chain uses TRBV11-3 with TRBJ2-7; 8 bases line up with TRBD1. The CDR3 extends over 16 amino acids. With 0 bases clipped from V and 0 bases from J, the junction kept 4 bases outside the gene matches. Germline loops: CDR1 SGHNT, CDR2 YENEEA. The CDR3 bases are TGTGCCAGCAGCTTAGAACAGGGGGATGGCTCCTACGAGCAGTACTTC. It specifies CASSLEQGDGSYEQYF. The full variable domain, rest sourced from reference TRBV11-3 and TRBJ2-7, is EAGVVQSPRYKIIEKKQPVAFWCNPISGHNTLYWYLQNLGQGPELLIRYENEEAVDDSQLPKDRFSAERLKGVDSTLKIQPAELGDSAVYLCASSLEQGDGSYEQYFGPGTRLTVT.

This chain connects TRBV10-3 to TRBJ2-7; tentative D call: TRBD1 (6 bases). Trimming cost V 6 bases and J 0 bases, with 12 bases left between them. The germline V gene encodes CDR1 ENHRY and CDR2 SYGVKD. This CDR3 comprises 14 residues. The CDR3 nucleotides are TGTGCCATCAGCCTCGGACAGCTCTCCTACGAGCAGTACTTC. Its protein is CAISLGQLSYEQYF.

V and J are TRBV6-5 and TRBJ2-1; D unresolved. The CDR3 runs to 14 residues. Trimming took 0 bases from V and 8 from J, leaving 11 bases between them. From germline, CDR1 is MNHEY and CDR2 SVGAGI. CDR3 amino acids: CASSYSGSTDEQFF. The CDR3 bases are TGTGCCAGCAGTTACTCGGGTAGTACCGATGAGCAGTTCTTC.

Only one count was recorded for this clone. The chain couples TRBV28 to TRBJ1-5; 7 bases are a match to TRBD1. This CDR3 spans 17 amino acids. Germline V gives CDR1 MDHEN, CDR2 SYDVKM. V dropped 8 bases and J dropped 2; count of bases not matched to a gene: 15. The CDR3 nucleotides read TGTGCCAGCCTGCCCCAGACAGGGTTGGTGGGCAATCAGCCCCAGCATTTT. Its protein product is CASLPQTGLVGNQPQHF.

CDR3 coding DNA: TGTGCCAGCAGCTCGGACGATAATGAAAAACTGTTTTTT. This codes for CASSSDDNEKLFF. The chain recombines TRBV7-9 with TRBJ1-4; D is uncertain. With 4 bases removed from V and 4 bases from J, the gap between germline ends came to 7 bases. Germline assignment: CDR1 SEHNR and CDR2 FQNEAQ (reference sequence). The CDR3 runs to 13 residues.

The chain combines TRBV2 with TRBJ1-5; the D is unclear. The V and J ends lost 6 bases and 1 base respectively, with 22 bases between them. The length of the CDR3 is 18 residues. The germline V gene has CDR1 SNHLY and CDR2 FYNNEI. The CDR3 DNA reads TGTGCCAGCAGCCGGCGGGCACTTCTTATGAACAGCAATCAGCCCCAGCATTTT. This translates into CASSRRALLMNSNQPQHF.

V gene TRBV5-1 combines with J gene TRBJ1-1; 11 bases match TRBD1. Germline V gene sequence: CDR1 SGHRS, CDR2 YFSETQ. There are 14 residues in the CDR3. The trim removed 5 bases at V and 4 bases at J, leaving 4 bases unmatched. CDR3 nucleotide sequence: TGCGCCAGCAGAACCGGGACAGGGGGCACTGAAGCTTTCTTT. This translates into CASRTGTGGTEAFF.

The rearrangement joins TRBV29-1 to TRBJ2-3, with 7 bases aligning to TRBD2. The CDR3 consists of 15 residues. Germline CDR1 reads SQVTM; CDR2 reads ANQGSEA. The J segment lost 5 bases and the V segment lost 3 bases, leaving 11 bases of the junction unmatched. CDR3 residues: CSVDSVGGGGDTQYF. CDR3 coding DNA: TGCAGCGTTGATTCGGTTGGGGGGGGAGGAGATACGCAGTATTTT.

The V call is TRBV7-6, the J call TRBJ1-1; possible D gene TRBD1, 6 bases. CDR1 is SGHVS, CDR2 FNYEAQ, per germline. The germline V and J ends were trimmed by 5 bases and 5 bases, with 18 bases remaining between them. The length of the CDR3 is 15 residues. The CDR3 sequence is CASSPPGGRSTEAFF. In nucleotides, the CDR3 is TGTGCCAGCAGCCCACCCGGGGGGCGAAGTACTGAAGCTTTCTTT.

The rearrangement joins TRBV27 to TRBJ1-4, with TRBD1 identical over 7 bases. The V segment lost 4 bases and the J segment 7 bases; nucleotides outside the gene matches: 9. Germline lookup yields CDR1 MNHEY and CDR2 SMNVEV (reference sequence). The CDR3 has 15 amino acids. The CDR3 here is CASSWGRGGSEKLFF. CDR3 sequence (DNA): TGTGCCAGCAGTTGGGGCAGGGGGGGCAGTGAAAAACTGTTTTTT.

The gene calls are TRBV27 and TRBJ2-1; D may be TRBD1 (5 bases). CDR3 length: 16 amino acids. CDR1 is MNHEY, CDR2 SMNVEV, per germline (reference sequence). V was clipped by 3 bases and J by 0 bases, with 12 bases between them. In nucleotides, the CDR3 is TGTGCCAGCAGTTTTGACAGTTTTTCCTCCTACAATGAGCAGTTCTTC. Its translation: CASSFDSFSSYNEQFF.

This clone was seen a few times. Other DNA sequences from this sample encode an identical CDR3 as well. V and J are TRBV5-1 and TRBJ2-1; TRBD1 aligns across 8 bases. V was clipped by 3 bases and J by 6 bases; unmatched bases: 8. CDR1 is SGHRS and CDR2 is YFSETQ in the germline V gene. This CDR3 has 15 amino acids. The CDR3 spells CASSSGQGVSNEQFF. CDR3 nucleotide sequence: TGCGCCAGCAGCTCCGGACAGGGAGTATCCAATGAGCAGTTCTTC.

The chain combines TRBV6-5 with TRBJ1-6; D call uncertain. Trimming shortened V by 5 bases and J by 3 bases, and 2 bases separated the two germline ends. This CDR3 comprises 12 residues. From germline, CDR1 is MNHEY and CDR2 SVGAGI. CDR3 DNA: TGTGCCAGCAGTATCTATAATTCACCCCTCCACTTT. The encoded protein is CASSIYNSPLHF.

The CDR3 DNA reads TGCAGCGTTCTAACAGGAGGTCAGCCCCAGCATTTT. Residues: CSVLTGGQPQHF. This sequence joins TRBV29-1 and TRBJ1-5; D may be TRBD1 (5 bases). CDR1 and CDR2 from the germline V gene are SQVTM and ANQGSEA. V lost 5 bases and J lost 6, with 11 bases in between. The CDR3 sequence is 12 residues long.

This clone appeared a single time. The chain has TRBV5-1 and TRBJ2-3, with TRBD1 matching over 11 bases. The germline CDR1 and CDR2 sequences are SGHRS and YFSETQ. Losses at the gene ends were 5 bases for V and 4 bases for J; bases not matched to a gene: 3. The CDR3 sequence is 14 residues long. CDR3 DNA sequence: TGCGCCAGCAGAGGGACAGGGGGTTCAGATACGCAGTATTTT. This translates into CASRGTGGSDTQYF.

The J gene is TRBJ2-2, the V gene TRBV9, with TRBD2 matching 11 bases. CDR1 is SGDLS and CDR2 is YYNGEE in the germline V gene. The CDR3 has 16 amino acids. After removal of 3 bases from V and 5 bases from J, the junction contained 6 bases not matched to a gene. In DNA form, the CDR3 reads TGTGCCAGCAGCGCACTAGCGGGAGTTCCTACCGGGGAGCTGTTTTTT. Amino acid sequence: CASSALAGVPTGELFF. Drawing the rest from reference TRBV9 and TRBJ2-2, the complete variable domain is DSGVTQTPKHLITATGQRVTLRCSPRSGDLSVYWYQQSLDQGLQFLIQYYNGEERAKGNILERFSAQQFPDLHSELNLSSLELGDSALYFCASSALAGVPTGELFFGEGSRLTVL.

The gene calls are TRBV2 and TRBJ1-4; 7 bases map to TRBD1. Germline CDR1 SNHLY, CDR2 FYNNEI. Germline trimming cut 4 bases from V and 8 bases from J; bases unmatched to any gene: 7. The CDR3 runs to 14 residues. Written as DNA, the CDR3 is TGTGCCAGCAGTGGACAGGGATTCTGGGAAAAACTGTTTTTT. As protein: CASSGQGFWEKLFF. Using reference TRBV2 and TRBJ1-4 for the parts outside the CDR3, the full variable domain is EPEVTQTPSHQVTQMGQEVILRCVPISNHLYFYWYRQILGQKVEFLVSFYNNEISEKSEIFDDQFSVERPDGSNFTLKIRSTKLEDSAMYFCASSGQGFWEKLFFGSGTQLSVL.

This chain connects TRBV9 to TRBJ1-6; TRBD1 might be the D (6 bases). This CDR3 spans 16 amino acids. Per the germline V gene, CDR1 is SGDLS and CDR2 is YYNGEE. V was cut by 0 bases and J by 7 bases, with 14 bases left in between. CDR3 loop: CASSVGWGAPNSPLHF. The DNA for the CDR3 is TGTGCCAGCAGCGTAGGATGGGGGGCGCCCAATTCACCCCTCCACTTT.

The gene calls are TRBV27 and TRBJ2-7, with D tentatively TRBD2 (6 bases). The V end lost 4 bases, the J end lost 2 bases, and 15 bases lay between the germline ends. The CDR3 is made up of 15 amino acids. The germline gives CDR1 MNHEY, CDR2 SMNVEV (reference sequence). CDR3 DNA: TGTGCCAGCAGTTCCAGACTAGTCGGGACCTACGAGCAGTACTTC. Translating it yields CASSSRLVGTYEQYF.